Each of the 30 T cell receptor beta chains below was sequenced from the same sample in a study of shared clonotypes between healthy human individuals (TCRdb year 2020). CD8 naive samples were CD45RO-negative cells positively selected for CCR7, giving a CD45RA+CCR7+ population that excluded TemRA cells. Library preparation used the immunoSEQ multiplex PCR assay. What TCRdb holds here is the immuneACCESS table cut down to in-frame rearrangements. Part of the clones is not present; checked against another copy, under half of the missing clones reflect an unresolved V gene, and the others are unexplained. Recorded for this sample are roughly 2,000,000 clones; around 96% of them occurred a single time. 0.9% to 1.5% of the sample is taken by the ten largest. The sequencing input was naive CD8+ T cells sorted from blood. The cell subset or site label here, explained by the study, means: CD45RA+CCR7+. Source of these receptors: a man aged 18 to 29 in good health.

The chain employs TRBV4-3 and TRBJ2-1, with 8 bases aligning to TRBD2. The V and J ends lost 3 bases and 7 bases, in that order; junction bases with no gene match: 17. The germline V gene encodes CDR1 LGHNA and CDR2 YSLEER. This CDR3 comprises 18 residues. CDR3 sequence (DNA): TGCGCCAGCAGCCACCAACCAGGTGCCCTAGCGGGCCCTAATGAGCAGTTCTTC. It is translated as CASSHQPGALAGPNEQFF.

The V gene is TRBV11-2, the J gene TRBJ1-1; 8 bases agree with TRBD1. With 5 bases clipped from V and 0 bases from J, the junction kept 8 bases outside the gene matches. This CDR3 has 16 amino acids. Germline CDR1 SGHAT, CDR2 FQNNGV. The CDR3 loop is CASSEDRENMNTEAFF. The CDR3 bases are TGTGCCAGCAGCGAGGACAGGGAAAACATGAACACTGAAGCTTTCTTT.

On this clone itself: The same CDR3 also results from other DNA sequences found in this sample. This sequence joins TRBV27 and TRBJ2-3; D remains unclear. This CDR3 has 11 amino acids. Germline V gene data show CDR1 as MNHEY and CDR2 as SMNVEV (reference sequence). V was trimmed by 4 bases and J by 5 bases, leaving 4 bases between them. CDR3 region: CASSWRDTQYF. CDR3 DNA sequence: TGTGCCAGCAGTTGGAGAGATACGCAGTATTTT.

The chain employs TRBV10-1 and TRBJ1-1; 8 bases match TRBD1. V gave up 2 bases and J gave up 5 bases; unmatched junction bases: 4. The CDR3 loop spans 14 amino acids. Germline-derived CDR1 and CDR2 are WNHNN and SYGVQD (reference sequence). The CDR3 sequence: CASSEGRGPTEAFF. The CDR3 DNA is TGCGCCAGCAGTGAGGGCAGGGGGCCGACTGAAGCTTTCTTT.

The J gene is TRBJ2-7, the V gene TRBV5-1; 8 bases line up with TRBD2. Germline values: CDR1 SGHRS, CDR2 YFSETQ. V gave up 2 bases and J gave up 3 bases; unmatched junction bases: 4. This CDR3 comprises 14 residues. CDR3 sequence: CASSLREGLYEQYF. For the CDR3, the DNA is TGCGCCAGCAGCTTACGGGAGGGTCTCTACGAGCAGTACTTC.

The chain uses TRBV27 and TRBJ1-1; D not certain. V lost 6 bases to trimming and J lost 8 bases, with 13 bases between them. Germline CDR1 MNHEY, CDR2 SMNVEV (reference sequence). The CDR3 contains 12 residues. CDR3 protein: CASSPSGREAFF. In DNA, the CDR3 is TGTGCCAGCAGCCCTTCCGGACGAGAAGCTTTCTTT.

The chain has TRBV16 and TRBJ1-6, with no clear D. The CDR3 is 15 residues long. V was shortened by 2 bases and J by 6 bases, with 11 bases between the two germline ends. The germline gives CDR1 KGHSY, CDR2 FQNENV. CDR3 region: CASSQLGQVNSPLHF. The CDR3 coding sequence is TGTGCCAGCAGCCAACTAGGTCAGGTTAATTCACCCCTCCACTTT. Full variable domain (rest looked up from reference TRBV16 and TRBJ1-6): GEEVAQTPKHLVRGEGQKAKLYCAPIKGHSYVFWYQQVLKNEFKFLISFQNENVFDETGMPKERFSAKCLPNSPCSLEIQATKLEDSAVYFCASSQLGQVNSPLHFGNGTRLTVT.

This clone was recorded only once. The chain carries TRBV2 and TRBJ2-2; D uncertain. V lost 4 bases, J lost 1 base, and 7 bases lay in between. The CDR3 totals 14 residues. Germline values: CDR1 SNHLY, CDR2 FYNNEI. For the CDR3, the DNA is TGTGCCAGCAGTGGGAGTGGGAACACCGGGGAGCTGTTTTTT. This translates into CASSGSGNTGELFF.

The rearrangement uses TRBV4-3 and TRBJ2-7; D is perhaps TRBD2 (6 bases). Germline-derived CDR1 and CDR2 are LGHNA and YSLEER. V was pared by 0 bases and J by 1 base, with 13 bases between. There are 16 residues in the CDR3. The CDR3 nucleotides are TGCGCCAGCAGCCAAGATCGCGCTAGCGAATCCTACGAGCAGTACTTC. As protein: CASSQDRASESYEQYF.

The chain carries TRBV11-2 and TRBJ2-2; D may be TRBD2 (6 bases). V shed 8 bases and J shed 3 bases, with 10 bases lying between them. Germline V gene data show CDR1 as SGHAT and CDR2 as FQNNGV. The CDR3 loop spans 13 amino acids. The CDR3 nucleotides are TGTGCCAGCCCCCGGGACTACACCGGGGAGCTGTTTTTT. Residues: CASPRDYTGELFF.

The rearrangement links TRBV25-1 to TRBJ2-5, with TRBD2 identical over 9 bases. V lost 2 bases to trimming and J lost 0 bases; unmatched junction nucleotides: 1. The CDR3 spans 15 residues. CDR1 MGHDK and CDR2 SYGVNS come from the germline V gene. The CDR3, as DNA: TGTGCCAGCAGTGAACTAGCGGGGCACCAAGAGACCCAGTACTTC. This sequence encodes CASSELAGHQETQYF. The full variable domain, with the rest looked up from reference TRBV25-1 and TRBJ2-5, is EADIYQTPRYLVIGTGKKITLECSQTMGHDKMYWYQQDPGMELHLIHYSYGVNSTEKGDLSSESTVSRIRTEHFPLTLESARPSHTSQYLCASSELAGHQETQYFGPGTRLLVL.

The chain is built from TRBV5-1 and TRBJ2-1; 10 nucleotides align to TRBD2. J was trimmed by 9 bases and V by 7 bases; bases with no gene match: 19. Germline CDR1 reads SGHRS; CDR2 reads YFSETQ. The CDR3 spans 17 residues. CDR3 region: CASDLASGSMKFGEQFF. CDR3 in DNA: TGCGCCAGCGACCTGGCTAGCGGGAGTATGAAGTTCGGTGAGCAGTTCTTC.

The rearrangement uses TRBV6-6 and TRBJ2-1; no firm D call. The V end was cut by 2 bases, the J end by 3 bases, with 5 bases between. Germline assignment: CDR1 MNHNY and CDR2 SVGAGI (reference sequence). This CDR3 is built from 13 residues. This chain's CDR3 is CASSYLSYNEQFF. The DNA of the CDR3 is TGTGCCAGCAGTTACCTAAGCTACAATGAGCAGTTCTTC.

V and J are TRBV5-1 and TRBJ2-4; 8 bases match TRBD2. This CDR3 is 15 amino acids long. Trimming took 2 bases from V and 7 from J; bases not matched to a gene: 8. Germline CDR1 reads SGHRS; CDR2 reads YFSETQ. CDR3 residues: CASSLPPAGDNIQYF. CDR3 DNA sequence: TGCGCCAGCAGCTTACCCCCAGCGGGGGATAACATTCAGTACTTC.

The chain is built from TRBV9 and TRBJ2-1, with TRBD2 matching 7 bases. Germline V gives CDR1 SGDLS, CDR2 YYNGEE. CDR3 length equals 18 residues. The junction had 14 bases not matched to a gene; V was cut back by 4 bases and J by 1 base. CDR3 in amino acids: CASSLSRGDALSYNEQFF. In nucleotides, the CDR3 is TGTGCCAGCAGCCTCAGTCGGGGGGACGCGCTTTCCTACAATGAGCAGTTCTTC.

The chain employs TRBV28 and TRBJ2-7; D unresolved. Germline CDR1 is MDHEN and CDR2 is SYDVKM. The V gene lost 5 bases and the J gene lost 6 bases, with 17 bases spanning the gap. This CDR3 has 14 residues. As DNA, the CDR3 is TGTGCCAGCAGTCTTTTGGGATCCTCAGGCGAGCAGTACTTC. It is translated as CASSLLGSSGEQYF.

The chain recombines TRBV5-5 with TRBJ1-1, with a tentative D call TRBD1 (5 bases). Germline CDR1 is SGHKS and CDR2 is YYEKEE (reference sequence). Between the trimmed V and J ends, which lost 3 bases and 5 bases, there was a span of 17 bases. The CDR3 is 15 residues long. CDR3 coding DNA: TGTGCCAGCAGCTCGGCGGGGGACGGACGGACTGAAGCTTTCTTT. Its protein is CASSSAGDGRTEAFF.

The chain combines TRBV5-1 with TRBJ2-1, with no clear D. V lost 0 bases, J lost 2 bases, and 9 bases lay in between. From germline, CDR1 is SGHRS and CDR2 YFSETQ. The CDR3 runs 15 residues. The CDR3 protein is CASSLVAGPYNEQFF. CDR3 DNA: TGCGCCAGCAGCTTGGTGGCAGGACCCTACAATGAGCAGTTCTTC.

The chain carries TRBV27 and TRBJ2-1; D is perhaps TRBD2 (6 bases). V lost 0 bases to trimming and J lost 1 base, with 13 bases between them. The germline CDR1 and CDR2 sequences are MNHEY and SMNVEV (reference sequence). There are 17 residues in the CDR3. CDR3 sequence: CASSLSHQGRSYNEQFF. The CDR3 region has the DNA TGTGCCAGCAGTTTATCGCACCAAGGGAGGTCCTACAATGAGCAGTTCTTC.

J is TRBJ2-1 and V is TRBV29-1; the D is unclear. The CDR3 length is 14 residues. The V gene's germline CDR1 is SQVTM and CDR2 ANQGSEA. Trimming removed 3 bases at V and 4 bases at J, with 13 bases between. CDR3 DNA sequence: TGCAGCGTTGATGGTAGTAAAGGGTACAATGAGCAGTTCTTC. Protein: CSVDGSKGYNEQFF.

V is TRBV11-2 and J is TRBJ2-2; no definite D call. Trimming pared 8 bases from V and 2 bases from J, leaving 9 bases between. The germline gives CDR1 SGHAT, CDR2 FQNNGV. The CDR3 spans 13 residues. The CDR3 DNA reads TGTGCCAGCGGGCCAGATAACACCGGGGAGCTGTTTTTT. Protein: CASGPDNTGELFF.

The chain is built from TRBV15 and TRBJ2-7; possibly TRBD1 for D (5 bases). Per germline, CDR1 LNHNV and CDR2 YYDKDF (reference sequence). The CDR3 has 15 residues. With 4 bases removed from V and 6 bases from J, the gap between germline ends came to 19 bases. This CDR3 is CATSNRATGEFEQYF. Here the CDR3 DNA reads TGTGCCACCAGCAACCGGGCCACAGGAGAGTTCGAGCAGTACTTC.

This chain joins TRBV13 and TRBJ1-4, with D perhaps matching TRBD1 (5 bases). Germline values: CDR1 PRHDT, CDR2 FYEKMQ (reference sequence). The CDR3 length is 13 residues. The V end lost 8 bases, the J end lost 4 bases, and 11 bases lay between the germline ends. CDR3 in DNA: TGTGCCAGCGGGACGGAGGATAATGAAAAACTGTTTTTT. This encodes CASGTEDNEKLFF.

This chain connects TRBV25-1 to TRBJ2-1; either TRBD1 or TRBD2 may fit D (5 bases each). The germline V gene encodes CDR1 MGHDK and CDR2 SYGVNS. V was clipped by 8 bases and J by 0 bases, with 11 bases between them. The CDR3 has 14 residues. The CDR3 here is CASEGRRSYNEQFF. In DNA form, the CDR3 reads TGTGCCAGCGAGGGACGGCGCTCCTACAATGAGCAGTTCTTC.

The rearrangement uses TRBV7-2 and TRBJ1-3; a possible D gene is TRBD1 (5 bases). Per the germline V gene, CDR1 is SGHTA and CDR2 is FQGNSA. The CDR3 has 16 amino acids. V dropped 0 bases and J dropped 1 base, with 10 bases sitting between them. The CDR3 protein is CASSLAGEGSGNTIYF. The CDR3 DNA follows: TGTGCCAGCAGCTTAGCGGGGGAAGGGTCTGGAAACACCATATATTTT.

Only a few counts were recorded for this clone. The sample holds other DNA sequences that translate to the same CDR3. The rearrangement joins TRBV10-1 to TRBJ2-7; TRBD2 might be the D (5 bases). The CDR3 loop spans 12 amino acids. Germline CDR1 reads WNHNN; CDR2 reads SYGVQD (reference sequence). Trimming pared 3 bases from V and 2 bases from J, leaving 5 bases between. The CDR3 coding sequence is TGCGCCAGCAGTGACGGGACCTACGAGCAGTACTTC. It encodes CASSDGTYEQYF.

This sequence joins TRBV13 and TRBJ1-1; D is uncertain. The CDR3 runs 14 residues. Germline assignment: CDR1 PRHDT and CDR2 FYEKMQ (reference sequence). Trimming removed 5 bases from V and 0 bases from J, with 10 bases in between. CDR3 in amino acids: CASSHENMNTEAFF. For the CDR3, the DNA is TGTGCCAGCAGCCACGAGAATATGAACACTGAAGCTTTCTTT.

The CDR3 DNA is TGTGCCAGCTCTGGAAACCAAGAGACCCAGTACTTC. Translating gives CASSGNQETQYF. V gene TRBV18 combines with J gene TRBJ2-5; D ambiguous. The germline V gene has CDR1 KGHSH and CDR2 LQKENI. Trimming removed 6 bases at V and 0 bases at J, with 5 bases between. The CDR3 is 12 amino acids.

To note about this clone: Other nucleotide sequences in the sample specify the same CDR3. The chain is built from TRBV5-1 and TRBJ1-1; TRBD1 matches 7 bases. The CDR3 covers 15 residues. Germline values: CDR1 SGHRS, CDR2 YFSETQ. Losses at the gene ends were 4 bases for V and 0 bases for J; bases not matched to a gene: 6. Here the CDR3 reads CASSLRTGLNTEAFF. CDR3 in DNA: TGCGCCAGCAGCCTTCGGACAGGTTTGAACACTGAAGCTTTCTTT.

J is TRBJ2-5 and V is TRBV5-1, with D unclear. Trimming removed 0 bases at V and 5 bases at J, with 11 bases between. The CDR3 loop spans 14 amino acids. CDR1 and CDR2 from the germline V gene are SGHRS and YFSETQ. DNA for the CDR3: TGCGCCAGCAGCTTGGCACTTCCTATGGAGACCCAGTACTTC. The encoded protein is CASSLALPMETQYF.